The rows below give T cell receptor beta chains drawn from one sample of a study of blood T cell repertoires in COVID-19. Repertoires were generated with immunoSEQ multiplex PCR, while TCRdb's copy carries only in-frame clones and drops some. The profile covers over 85,000 clones, with 75% to 85% appearing a single time and 24% taken by the ten largest. The sequenced sample consisted of peripheral blood. The receptors come from a human donor in a cohort sampled during active COVID-19. The conserved cysteine and the conserved F or W are not part of the CDR3 here.

V	J	CDR3
TRBV19	TRBJ1-6	ASSVVDSPLH
TRBV7-8	TRBJ1-6	ASSPDRGENSPLH
TRBV9	TRBJ2-1	ASSQTSGSYNEQF
TRBV3-1/TRBV3-2	TRBJ2-6	ASSQIPGGAGANVLT
TRBV6-5	TRBJ2-7	ASRGLAGDEQY
TRBV30	TRBJ2-7	AWSVGTGGPEQY
TRBV25-1	TRBJ1-3	ASSEVGPTADTIY
TRBV3-1/TRBV3-2	TRBJ1-2	ASGTASYGYT
TRBV7-8	TRBJ2-3	ASSLAFSGITDTQY
TRBV24-1	TRBJ2-1	ATSEASQGNEQF
TRBV18	TRBJ1-1	ASSPMGTPGTEAF
TRBV20-1	TRBJ2-7	SASDRGSSYEQY
TRBV19	TRBJ2-6	ASSRPQGADGANVLT
TRBV6-5	TRBJ2-7	ASAQRGYEQY
TRBV6-5	TRBJ2-7	ASSYTRGSYEQY
TRBV7-9	TRBJ1-2	ASSLGGHVYGYT
TRBV7-9	TRBJ2-7	ASSSFGEQY
TRBV4-2	TRBJ1-2	ASSQDLSDSYGYT
TRBV19	TRBJ1-1	ASRFQGGTEAF
TRBV4-3	TRBJ1-4	ASSQDQGRGEKLF
TRBV3-1/TRBV3-2	TRBJ1-5	ASSHHGTGIDQPQH
TRBV19	TRBJ1-1	ASSPRGTGISNTEAF
TRBV27	TRBJ2-7	ASTPTGQGGNEQY
TRBV5-1	TRBJ2-3	ASSLGGGLSTDTQY
TRBV11-2	TRBJ1-1	ASSFQGGTEAF
TRBV4-3	TRBJ1-2	ASSQDNDGRRYT
TRBV18	TRBJ2-2	ASSVGTGDTGELF
TRBV6-5	TRBJ1-2	ASSPRQGLNGYT
TRBV6-1	TRBJ1-2	ASSEGHLYGYT